This T cell receptor (beta chain) was documented in a study of blood T cell repertoires in COVID-19. Measured with immunoSEQ multiplex PCR; TCRdb has only the in-frame clones, and not every one. This sample has 400,000 or so clones, with approximately 92% found just once. Germline trimming cut 8 bases from V and 5 bases from J; bases unmatched to any gene: 6. Per the germline V gene, CDR1 is ENHRY and CDR2 is SYGVKD. The CDR3 runs to 13 residues. This clonotype was obtained from a man aged 25 to 45 who had recovered from COVID-19. This rearrangement joins TRBV10-3 to TRBJ1-5, with TRBD1 identical over 7 bases. The source material was PBMCs or T cells enriched from blood (not recorded which). The CDR3 DNA follows: TGTGCCATCGGACAGGAGGGTGATCAGCCCCAGCATTTT. Translation gives CAIGQEGDQPQHF.